The source of this TCR beta chain is a study of identical twins. This CDR3 is 13 amino acids long. The ends were cut back, 0 bases at V and 8 bases at J, with 11 bases in the middle. Germline CDR1 and CDR2: SGHKS and YYEKEE (reference sequence). There were only healthy Caucasians among the donors. This clonotype was counted only a few times. The antigen is undetermined. Study outcomes and limitations: Cord blood beta clonotypes present at high abundance carried fewer insertions; no such pattern appeared in memory repertoires. Excess twin sharing in beta out-of-frame sequences was weaker. Conclusions were based on cross-sectional statistical analysis, without following the same donors.

TCRdb recomputed calls from the 5' RACE reads with MiXCR, one row per CDR3 protein. The sample carries a few hundred thousand distinct CDR3 sequences, approximately 14% recorded once. These same records also appear under a second study, on yellow fever vaccine responses in identical twins.

The receptor comes from a woman under 30 in good health. Sequencing used CD4+ T cells sorted from blood. This rearrangement joins TRBV5-5 to TRBJ1-1; no firm D call. The CDR3 region is CASSLVTGQEAFF. CDR3 bases: TGTGCCAGCAGCTTGGTTACGGGTCAGGAAGCTTTCTTT.